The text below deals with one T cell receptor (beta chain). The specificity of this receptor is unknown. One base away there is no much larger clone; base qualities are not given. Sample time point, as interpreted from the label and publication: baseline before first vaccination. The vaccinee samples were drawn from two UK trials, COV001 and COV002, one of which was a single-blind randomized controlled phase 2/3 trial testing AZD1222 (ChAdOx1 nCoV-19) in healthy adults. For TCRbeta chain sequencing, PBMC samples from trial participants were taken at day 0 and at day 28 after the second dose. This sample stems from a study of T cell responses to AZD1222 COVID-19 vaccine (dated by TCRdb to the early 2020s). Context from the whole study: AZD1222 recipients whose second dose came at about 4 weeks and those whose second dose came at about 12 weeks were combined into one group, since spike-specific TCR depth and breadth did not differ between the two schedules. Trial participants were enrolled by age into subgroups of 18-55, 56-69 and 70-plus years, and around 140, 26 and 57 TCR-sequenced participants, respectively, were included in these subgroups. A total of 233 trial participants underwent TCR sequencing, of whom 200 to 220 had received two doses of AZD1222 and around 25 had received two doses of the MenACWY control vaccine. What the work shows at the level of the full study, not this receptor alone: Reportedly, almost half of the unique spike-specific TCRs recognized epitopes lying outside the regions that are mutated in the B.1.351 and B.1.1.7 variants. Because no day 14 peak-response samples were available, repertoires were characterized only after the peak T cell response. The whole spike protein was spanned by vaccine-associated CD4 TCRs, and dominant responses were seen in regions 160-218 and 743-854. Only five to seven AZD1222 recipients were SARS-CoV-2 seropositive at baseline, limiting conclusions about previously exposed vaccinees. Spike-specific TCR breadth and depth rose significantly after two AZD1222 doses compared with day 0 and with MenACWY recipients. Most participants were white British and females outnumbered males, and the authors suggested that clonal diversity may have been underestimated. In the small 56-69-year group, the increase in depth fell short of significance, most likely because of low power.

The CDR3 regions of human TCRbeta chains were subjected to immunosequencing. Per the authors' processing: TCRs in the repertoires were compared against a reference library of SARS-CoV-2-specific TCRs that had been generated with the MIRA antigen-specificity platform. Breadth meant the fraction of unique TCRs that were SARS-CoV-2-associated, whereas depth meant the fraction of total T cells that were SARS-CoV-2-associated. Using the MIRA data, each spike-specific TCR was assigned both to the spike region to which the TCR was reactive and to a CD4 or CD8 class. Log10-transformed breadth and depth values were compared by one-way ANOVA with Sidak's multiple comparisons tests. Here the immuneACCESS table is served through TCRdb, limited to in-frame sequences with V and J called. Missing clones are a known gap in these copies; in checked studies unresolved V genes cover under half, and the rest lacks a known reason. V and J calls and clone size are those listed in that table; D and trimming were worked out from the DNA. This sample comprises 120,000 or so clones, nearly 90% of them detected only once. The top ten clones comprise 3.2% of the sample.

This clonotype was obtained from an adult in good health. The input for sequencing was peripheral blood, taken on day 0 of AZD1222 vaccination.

The CDR3 protein: CASSSGGKEDTQYF. In nucleotides, the sequence is TGTGCCAGCAGTAGCGGGGGGAAAGAAGATACGCAGTATTTT. The rearrangement combines TRBV7-2 with TRBJ2-3, with 10 central nucleotides matching TRBD2. CDR1 and CDR2, looked up from the germline V gene, are SGHTA and FQGNSA. At the junction V is shortened by 6 bases and J by 5 bases; bases outside the gene matches: 5. The CDR3 goes from the cysteine to the phenylalanine over 14 residues. Only the CDR3 part of the read is kept: 42 bases, read in frame from the first base.